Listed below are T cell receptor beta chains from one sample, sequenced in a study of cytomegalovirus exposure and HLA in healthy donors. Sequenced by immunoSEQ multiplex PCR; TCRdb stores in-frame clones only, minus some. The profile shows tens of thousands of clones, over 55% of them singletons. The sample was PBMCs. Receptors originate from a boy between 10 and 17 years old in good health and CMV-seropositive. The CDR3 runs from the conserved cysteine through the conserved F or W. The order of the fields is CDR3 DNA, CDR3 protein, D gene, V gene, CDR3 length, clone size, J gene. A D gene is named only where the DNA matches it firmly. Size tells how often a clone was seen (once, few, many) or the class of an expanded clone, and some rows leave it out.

DNA: TGTGCCAGCAGTCCGACCTCTAGGAATACGCAGTATTTT
CDR3: CASSPTSRNTQYF
D: .
V: TRBV27
length: 13
size: .
J: TRBJ2-3

DNA: TGCGCCAGCAGCTTGTCTGGGGGCGAGTACAATGAGCAGTTCTTC
CDR3: CASSLSGGEYNEQFF
D: .
V: TRBV5-1
length: 15
size: few
J: TRBJ2-1

DNA: TGTGCCAGCAGCCGGTGGGACAGTAAAAACATTCAGTACTTC
CDR3: CASSRWDSKNIQYF
D: TRBD1
V: TRBV7-8
length: 14
size: .
J: TRBJ2-4

DNA: TGCGCCAGCAGCCCGACGAGCGGAACTTACAATGAGCAGTTCTTC
CDR3: CASSPTSGTYNEQFF
D: .
V: TRBV5-1
length: 15
size: .
J: TRBJ2-1

DNA: TGTGCCTGGAGCAAGGACAGCTACGAGCAGTACTTC
CDR3: CAWSKDSYEQYF
D: .
V: TRBV30
length: 12
size: .
J: TRBJ2-7

DNA: TGTGCCTGGAGTATCGTTCCCGCCGGGGAGCTGTTTTTT
CDR3: CAWSIVPAGELFF
D: .
V: TRBV30
length: 13
size: .
J: TRBJ2-2

DNA: TGTGCCAGCAGCTCAGGGGATAGGCTCTTC
CDR3: CASSSGDRLF
D: .
V: TRBV7-2
length: 10
size: .
J: TRBJ1-2

DNA: TGTGCCAGCAGCCCTCGGACAGGGGCAGATACGCAGTATTTT
CDR3: CASSPRTGADTQYF
D: TRBD1
V: TRBV7-6
length: 14
size: once
J: TRBJ2-3

DNA: TGTGCCAGCAGCCGTCAGGGGAATTCACCCCTCCACTTT
CDR3: CASSRQGNSPLHF
D: .
V: TRBV14
length: 13
size: once
J: TRBJ1-6

DNA: TGCAGCGTAGCCGGACAGGGTGACGAAGCTTTCTTT
CDR3: CSVAGQGDEAFF
D: TRBD1
V: TRBV29-1
length: 12
size: few
J: TRBJ1-1

DNA: TGTGCCTGGAGTGACAGGGTTGGCTACACCTTC
CDR3: CAWSDRVGYTF
D: .
V: TRBV30
length: 11
size: .
J: TRBJ1-2

DNA: TGTGCCAGCTCACAAGGGACTGAAGAGACCCAGTACTTC
CDR3: CASSQGTEETQYF
D: .
V: TRBV18
length: 13
size: .
J: TRBJ2-5

DNA: TGCGCCAGCAGCCCGGCAAACTTGGGGGGTTTCTCGACTGAAGCTTTCTTT
CDR3: CASSPANLGGFSTEAFF
D: .
V: TRBV4-1
length: 17
size: few
J: TRBJ1-1

DNA: TGTGCCAGCAGCCCCGGCGTGGACAGGGGGTATGGCTACACCTTC
CDR3: CASSPGVDRGYGYTF
D: TRBD1
V: TRBV7-2
length: 15
size: once
J: TRBJ1-2

DNA: TGTGCCAGCAGCGTAGATAGCGGGAGGTCTGGAGAGACCCAGTACTTC
CDR3: CASSVDSGRSGETQYF
D: TRBD2
V: TRBV9
length: 16
size: few
J: TRBJ2-5

DNA: TGTGCCAGTAGTCCTCAGGGGGGCCCCTACGAGCAGTACTTC
CDR3: CASSPQGGPYEQYF
D: .
V: TRBV19
length: 14
size: .
J: TRBJ2-7

DNA: TGTGCCAGTGGGGGAGGGGCGGATACGCAGTATTTT
CDR3: CASGGGADTQYF
D: TRBD2
V: TRBV6-1
length: 12
size: once
J: TRBJ2-3

DNA: TGTGCCTGGAGTGGTGACAACGAAAAAATGAACACTGAAGCTTTCTTT
CDR3: CAWSGDNEKMNTEAFF
D: .
V: TRBV30
length: 16
size: .
J: TRBJ1-1

DNA: TGTGCCAGCAGTGAATGGGCAGGGGAGTCCACTGAAGCTTTCTTT
CDR3: CASSEWAGESTEAFF
D: .
V: TRBV6-1
length: 15
size: .
J: TRBJ1-1

DNA: TGTGCCAGCAGTGAGACGACAGGGGTCACTGAAGCTTTCTTT
CDR3: CASSETTGVTEAFF
D: TRBD1
V: TRBV6-1
length: 14
size: .
J: TRBJ1-1

DNA: TGTGCCAGCAGCTTGGGACTAGCGGGAGGGGAGCAGTACTTC
CDR3: CASSLGLAGGEQYF
D: TRBD2
V: TRBV7-2
length: 14
size: .
J: TRBJ2-7

DNA: TGTGCCAGCAGCCCTACCTGGCAGGGCGAGCAGTACTTC
CDR3: CASSPTWQGEQYF
D: .
V: TRBV7-9
length: 13
size: .
J: TRBJ2-7

DNA: TGCGCCAGCAGCTTCGGGGGAAGGAACGAAAAACTGTTTTTT
CDR3: CASSFGGRNEKLFF
D: .
V: TRBV5-1
length: 14
size: .
J: TRBJ1-4